Listed below are T cell receptor beta chains from one sample, sequenced in a study of molecular identifiers for immune sequencing clone quantification. MiXCR, applied by TCRdb to the PCR reads, yields one record per CDR3 protein. The table records over 600,000 distinct CDR3 sequences, around 20% of them present only once. Material for sequencing was naive CD8+ T cells from blood, with Jurkat cell RNA spiked in. The receptors stem from a human donor in good health. Some libraries in this study had Jurkat cell RNA spiked in. CDR3s include the opening cysteine and the closing phenylalanine or tryptophan. Expanded clones get a size class; other rows say once, few or many, or leave the size out.

j_call,v_call,clone_size,cdr3_aa
TRBJ1-2,TRBV6-5,few,CASRGRRGGYTF
TRBJ2-5,TRBV4-3,few,CASSQDGLLAGGPETQYF
TRBJ2-5,TRBV10-3,many,CATAGGDRAKETQYF
TRBJ2-7,TRBV28,many,CASSPGAGREQYF
TRBJ1-2,TRBV4-3,few,CASSQDEGGAFGYTF
TRBJ2-1,TRBV4-3,.,CASSQVRGVASQFF
TRBJ1-1,TRBV7-9,few,CASSRSGLVTEAFF
TRBJ1-5,TRBV12-3/TRBV12-4,many,CASSSGGPYQPQHF
TRBJ2-1,TRBV6-5,few,CASSYGTGEYNEQFF
TRBJ2-3,TRBV7-3,many,CASSLSPTADTQYF
TRBJ1-1,TRBV12-5,many,CASGPSNTEAFF
TRBJ1-3,TRBV7-6,.,CASSPGRGRSTIYF
TRBJ2-6,TRBV4-1,many,CASRLEDSGANVLTF
TRBJ2-1,TRBV29-1,.,CSVESQREWSYNEQFF
TRBJ2-3,TRBV24-1,few,CATSERTPGQEHRSTDTQYF
TRBJ2-7,TRBV9,few,CASSVVTGGEQYF
TRBJ1-4,TRBV15,many,CATSRLQGPSNEKLFF
TRBJ1-1,TRBV20-1,many,CSARETYRGGWTEAFF
TRBJ2-7,TRBV3-1,few,CASSQERRGEQYF
TRBJ2-7,TRBV5-1,.,CASSLEGFGLDEQYF